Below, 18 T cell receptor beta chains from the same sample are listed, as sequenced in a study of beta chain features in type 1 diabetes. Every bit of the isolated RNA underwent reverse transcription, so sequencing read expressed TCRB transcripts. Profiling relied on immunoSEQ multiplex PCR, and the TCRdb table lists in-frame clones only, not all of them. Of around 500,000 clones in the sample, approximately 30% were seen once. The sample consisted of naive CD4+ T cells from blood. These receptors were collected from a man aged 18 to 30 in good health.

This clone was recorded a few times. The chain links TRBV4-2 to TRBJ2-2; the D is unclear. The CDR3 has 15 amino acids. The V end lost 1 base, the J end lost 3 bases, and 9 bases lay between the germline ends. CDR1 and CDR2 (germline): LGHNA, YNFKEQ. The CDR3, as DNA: TGTGCCAGCAGCCAAGTAGTGGATTACACCGGGGAGCTGTTTTTT. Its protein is CASSQVVDYTGELFF.

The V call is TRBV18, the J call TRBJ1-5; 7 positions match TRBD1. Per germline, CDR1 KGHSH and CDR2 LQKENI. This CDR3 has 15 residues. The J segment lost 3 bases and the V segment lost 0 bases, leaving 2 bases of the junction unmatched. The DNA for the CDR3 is TGTGCCAGCTCACCACCGGGGACAGACAATCAGCCCCAGCATTTT. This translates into CASSPPGTDNQPQHF.

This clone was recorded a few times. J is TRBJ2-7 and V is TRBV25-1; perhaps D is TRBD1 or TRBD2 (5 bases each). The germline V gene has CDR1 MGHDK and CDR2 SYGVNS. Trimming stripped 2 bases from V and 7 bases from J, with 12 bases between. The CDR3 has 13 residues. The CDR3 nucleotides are TGTGCCAGCAGTGAACCCGGGGCTAGGGAGCAGTACTTC. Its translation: CASSEPGAREQYF.

CDR3 sequence reads: CASSQVAGPRREQYF. For the CDR3, the DNA is TGCGCCAGCAGCCAAGTGGCGGGACCACGAAGGGAGCAGTACTTC. The chain uses TRBV4-1 and TRBJ2-7, with D perhaps TRBD2 (6 bases). Germline CDR1 reads MGHRA; CDR2 reads YSYEKL. Trimming took off 1 base at V and 7 bases at J, with 17 bases between the two ends. The CDR3 length is 15 residues.

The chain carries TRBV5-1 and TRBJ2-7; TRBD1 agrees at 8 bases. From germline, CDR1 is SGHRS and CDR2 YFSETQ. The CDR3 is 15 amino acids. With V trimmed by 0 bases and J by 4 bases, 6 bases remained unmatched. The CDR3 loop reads CASSLGGQAEYEQYF. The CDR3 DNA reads TGCGCCAGCAGCTTGGGGGGACAGGCTGAGTACGAGCAGTACTTC.

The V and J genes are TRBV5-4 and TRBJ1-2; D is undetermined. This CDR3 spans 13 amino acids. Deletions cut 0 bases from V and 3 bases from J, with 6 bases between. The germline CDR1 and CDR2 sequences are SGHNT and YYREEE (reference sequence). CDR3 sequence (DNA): TGTGCCAGCAGCTTGGAACCAGACTATGGCTACACCTTC. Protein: CASSLEPDYGYTF.

The CDR3 loop reads CASRRPSTDTQYF. The CDR3 region has the DNA TGTGCCAGCAGGCGGCCTAGCACAGATACGCAGTATTTT. The genes are TRBV28 and TRBJ2-3; D call uncertain. V was pared by 6 bases and J by 0 bases, with 7 bases between. CDR1 and CDR2 from the germline V gene are MDHEN and SYDVKM. The CDR3 is 13 amino acids. The full variable domain, its missing parts supplied by reference TRBV28 and TRBJ2-3, is DVKVTQSSRYLVKRTGEKVFLECVQDMDHENMFWYRQDPGLGLRLIYFSYDVKMKEKGDIPEGYSVSREKKERFSLILESASTNQTSMYLCASRRPSTDTQYFGPGTRLTVL.

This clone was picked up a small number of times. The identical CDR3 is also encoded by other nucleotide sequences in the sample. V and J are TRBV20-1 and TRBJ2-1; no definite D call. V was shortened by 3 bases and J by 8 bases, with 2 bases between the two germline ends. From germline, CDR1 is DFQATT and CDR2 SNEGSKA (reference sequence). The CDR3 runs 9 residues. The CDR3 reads CSASDEQFF. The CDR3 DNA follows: TGCAGTGCTAGTGATGAGCAGTTCTTC.

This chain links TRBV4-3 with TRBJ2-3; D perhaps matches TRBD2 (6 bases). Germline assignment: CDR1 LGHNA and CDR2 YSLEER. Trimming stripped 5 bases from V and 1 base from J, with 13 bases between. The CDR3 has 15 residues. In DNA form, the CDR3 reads TGCGCCAGCAGCACTCGGGACTTCCGCACAGATACGCAGTATTTT. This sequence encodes CASSTRDFRTDTQYF.

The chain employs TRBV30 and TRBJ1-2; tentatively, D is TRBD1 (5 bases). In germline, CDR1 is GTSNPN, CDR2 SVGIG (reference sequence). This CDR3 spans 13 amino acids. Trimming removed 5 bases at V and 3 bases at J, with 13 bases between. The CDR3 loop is CAWATGRDYGYTF. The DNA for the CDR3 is TGTGCCTGGGCGACGGGCAGGGACTATGGCTACACCTTC.

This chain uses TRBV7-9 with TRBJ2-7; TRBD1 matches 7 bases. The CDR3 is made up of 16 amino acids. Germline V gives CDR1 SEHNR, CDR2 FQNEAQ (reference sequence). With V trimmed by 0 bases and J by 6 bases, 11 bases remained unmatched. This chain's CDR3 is CASSLAPRGPIGEQYF. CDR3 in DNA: TGTGCCAGCAGCTTAGCCCCGAGGGGGCCGATCGGCGAGCAGTACTTC.

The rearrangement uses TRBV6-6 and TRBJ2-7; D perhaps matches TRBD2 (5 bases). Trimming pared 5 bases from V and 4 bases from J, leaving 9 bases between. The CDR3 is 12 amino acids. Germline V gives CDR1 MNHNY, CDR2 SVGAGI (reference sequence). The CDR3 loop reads CASSVPGYEQYF. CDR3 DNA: TGTGCCAGCAGTGTTCCGGGGTACGAGCAGTACTTC.

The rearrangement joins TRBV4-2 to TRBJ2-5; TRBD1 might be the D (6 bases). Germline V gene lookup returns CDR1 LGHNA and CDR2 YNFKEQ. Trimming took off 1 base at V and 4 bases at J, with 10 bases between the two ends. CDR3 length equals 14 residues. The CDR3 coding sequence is TGTGCCAGCAGCCAAGTAGGGACAACAGAGACCCAGTACTTC. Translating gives CASSQVGTTETQYF.

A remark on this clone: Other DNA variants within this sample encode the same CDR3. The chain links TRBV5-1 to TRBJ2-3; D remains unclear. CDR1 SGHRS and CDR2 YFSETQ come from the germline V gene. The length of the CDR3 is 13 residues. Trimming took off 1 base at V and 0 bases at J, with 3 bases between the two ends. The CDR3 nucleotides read TGCGCCAGCAGCTTGACTAGCACAGATACGCAGTATTTT. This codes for CASSLTSTDTQYF.

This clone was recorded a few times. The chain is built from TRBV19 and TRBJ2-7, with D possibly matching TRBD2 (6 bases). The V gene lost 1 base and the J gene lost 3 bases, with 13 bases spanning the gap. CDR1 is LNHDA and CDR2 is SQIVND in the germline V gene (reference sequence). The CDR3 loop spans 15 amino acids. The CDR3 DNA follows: TGTGCCAGTAGTATAGTCGGGGACGGGAGCTACGAGCAGTACTTC. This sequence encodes CASSIVGDGSYEQYF.

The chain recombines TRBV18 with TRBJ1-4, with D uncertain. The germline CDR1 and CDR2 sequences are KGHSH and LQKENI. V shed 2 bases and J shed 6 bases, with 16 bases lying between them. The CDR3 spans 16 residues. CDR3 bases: TGTGCCAGCTCACCAGGGTCCGGACCGTCGGATGAAAAACTGTTTTTT. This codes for CASSPGSGPSDEKLFF.

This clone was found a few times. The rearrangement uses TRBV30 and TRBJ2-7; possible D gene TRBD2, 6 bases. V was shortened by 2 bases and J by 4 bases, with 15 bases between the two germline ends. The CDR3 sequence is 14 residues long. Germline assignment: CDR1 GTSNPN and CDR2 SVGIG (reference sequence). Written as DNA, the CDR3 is TGTGCCTGGAGTACCCAGGCTGGGGGGTACGAGCAGTACTTC. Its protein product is CAWSTQAGGYEQYF.

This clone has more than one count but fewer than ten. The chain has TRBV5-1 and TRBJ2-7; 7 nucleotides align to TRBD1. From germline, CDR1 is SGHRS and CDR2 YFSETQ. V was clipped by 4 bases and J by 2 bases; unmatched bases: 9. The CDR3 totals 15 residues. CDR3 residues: CASSMKGDRAYEQYF. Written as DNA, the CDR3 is TGCGCCAGCAGCATGAAAGGAGACAGGGCCTACGAGCAGTACTTC.